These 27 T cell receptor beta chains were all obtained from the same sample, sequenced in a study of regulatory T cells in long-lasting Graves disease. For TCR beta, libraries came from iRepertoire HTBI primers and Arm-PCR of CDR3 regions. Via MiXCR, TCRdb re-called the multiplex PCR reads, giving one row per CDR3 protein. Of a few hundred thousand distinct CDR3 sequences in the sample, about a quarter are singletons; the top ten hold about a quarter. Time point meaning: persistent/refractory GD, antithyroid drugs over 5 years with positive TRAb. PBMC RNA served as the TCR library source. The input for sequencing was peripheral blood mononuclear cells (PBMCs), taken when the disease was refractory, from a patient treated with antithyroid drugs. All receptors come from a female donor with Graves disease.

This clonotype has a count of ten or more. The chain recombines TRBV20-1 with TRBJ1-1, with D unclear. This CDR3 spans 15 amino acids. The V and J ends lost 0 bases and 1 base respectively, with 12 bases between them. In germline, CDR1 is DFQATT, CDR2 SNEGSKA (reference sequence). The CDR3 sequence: CSARDLSQPNTEAFF. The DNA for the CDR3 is TGCAGTGCTAGAGATTTGTCCCAACCGAACACTGAAGCTTTCTTT.

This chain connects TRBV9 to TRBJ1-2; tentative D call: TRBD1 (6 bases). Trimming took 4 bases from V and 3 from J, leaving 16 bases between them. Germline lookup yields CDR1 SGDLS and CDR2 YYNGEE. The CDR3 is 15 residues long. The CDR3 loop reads CASSQSGADYYGYTF. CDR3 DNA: TGTGCCAGCAGCCAATCGGGGGCGGACTACTATGGCTACACCTTC. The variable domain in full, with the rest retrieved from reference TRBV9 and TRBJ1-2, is DSGVTQTPKHLITATGQRVTLRCSPRSGDLSVYWYQQSLDQGLQFLIQYYNGEERAKGNILERFSAQQFPDLHSELNLSSLELGDSALYFCASSQSGADYYGYTFGSGTRLTVV.

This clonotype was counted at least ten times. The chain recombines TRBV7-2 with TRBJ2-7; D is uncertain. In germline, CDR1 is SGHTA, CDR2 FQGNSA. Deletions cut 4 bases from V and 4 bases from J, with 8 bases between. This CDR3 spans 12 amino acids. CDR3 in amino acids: CASSWTPYEQYF. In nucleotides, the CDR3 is TGTGCCAGCAGCTGGACCCCTTACGAGCAGTACTTC.

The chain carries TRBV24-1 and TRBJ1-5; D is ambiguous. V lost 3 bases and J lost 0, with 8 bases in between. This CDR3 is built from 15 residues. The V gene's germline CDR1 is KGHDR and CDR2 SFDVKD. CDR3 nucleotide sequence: TGTGCCACCAGTGATGGAACTTATAGCAATCAGCCCCAGCATTTT. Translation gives CATSDGTYSNQPQHF.

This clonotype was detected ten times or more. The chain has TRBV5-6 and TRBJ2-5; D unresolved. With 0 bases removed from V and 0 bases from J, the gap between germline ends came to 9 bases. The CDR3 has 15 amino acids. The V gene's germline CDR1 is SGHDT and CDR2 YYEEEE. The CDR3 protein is CASSLGRRYQETQYF. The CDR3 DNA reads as TGTGCCAGCAGCTTGGGACGGCGGTACCAAGAGACCCAGTACTTC.

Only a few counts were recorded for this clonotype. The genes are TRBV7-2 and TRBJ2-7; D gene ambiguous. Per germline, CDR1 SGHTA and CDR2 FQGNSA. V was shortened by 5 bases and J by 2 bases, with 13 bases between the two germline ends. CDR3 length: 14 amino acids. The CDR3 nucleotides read TGTGCCAGCAGCCCCCATCACGGTCCCTACGAGCAGTACTTC. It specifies CASSPHHGPYEQYF. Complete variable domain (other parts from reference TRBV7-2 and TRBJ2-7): GAGVSQSPSNKVTEKGKDVELRCDPISGHTALYWYRQSLGQGLEFLIYFQGNSAPDKSGLPSDRFSAERTGGSVSTLTIQRTQQEDSAVYLCASSPHHGPYEQYFGPGTRLTVT.

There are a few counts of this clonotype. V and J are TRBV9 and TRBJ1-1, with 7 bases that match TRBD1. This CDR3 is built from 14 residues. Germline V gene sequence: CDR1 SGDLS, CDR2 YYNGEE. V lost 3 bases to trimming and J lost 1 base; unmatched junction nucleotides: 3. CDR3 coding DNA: TGTGCCAGCAGCGACTGGACAGGGAACACTGAAGCTTTCTTT. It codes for CASSDWTGNTEAFF.

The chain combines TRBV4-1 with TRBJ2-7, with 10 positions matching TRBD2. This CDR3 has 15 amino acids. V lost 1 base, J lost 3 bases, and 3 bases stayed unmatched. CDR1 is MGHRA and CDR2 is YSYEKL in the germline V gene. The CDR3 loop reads CASSQVASGGYEQYF. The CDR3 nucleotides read TGCGCCAGCAGCCAAGTTGCTAGCGGGGGCTACGAGCAGTACTTC.

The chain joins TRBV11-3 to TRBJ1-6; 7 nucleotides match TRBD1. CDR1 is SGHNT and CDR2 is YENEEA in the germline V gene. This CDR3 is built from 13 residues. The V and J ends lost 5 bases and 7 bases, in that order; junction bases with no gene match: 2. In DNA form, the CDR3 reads TGTGCCAGCAGCACGGGACAGAATTCACCCCTCCACTTT. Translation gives CASSTGQNSPLHF.

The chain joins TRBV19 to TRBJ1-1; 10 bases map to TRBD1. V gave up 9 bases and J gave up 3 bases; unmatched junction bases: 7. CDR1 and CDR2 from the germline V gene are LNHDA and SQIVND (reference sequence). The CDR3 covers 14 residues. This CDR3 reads CASGGQGVYTEAFF. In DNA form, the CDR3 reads TGTGCCAGCGGAGGACAGGGGGTTTACACTGAAGCTTTCTTT.

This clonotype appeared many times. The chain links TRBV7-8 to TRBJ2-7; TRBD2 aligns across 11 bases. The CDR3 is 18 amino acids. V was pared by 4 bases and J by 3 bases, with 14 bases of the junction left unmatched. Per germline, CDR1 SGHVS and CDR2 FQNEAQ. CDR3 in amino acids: CASSSRVVELAGVYEQYF. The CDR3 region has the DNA TGTGCCAGCAGCTCCAGGGTGGTGGAACTAGCGGGAGTCTACGAGCAGTACTTC. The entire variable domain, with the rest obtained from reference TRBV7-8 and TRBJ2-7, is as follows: GAGVSQSPRYKVAKRGQDVALRCDPISGHVSLFWYQQALGQGPEFLTYFQNEAQLDKSGLPSDRFFAERPEGSVSTLKIQRTQQEDSAVYLCASSSRVVELAGVYEQYFGPGTRLTVT.

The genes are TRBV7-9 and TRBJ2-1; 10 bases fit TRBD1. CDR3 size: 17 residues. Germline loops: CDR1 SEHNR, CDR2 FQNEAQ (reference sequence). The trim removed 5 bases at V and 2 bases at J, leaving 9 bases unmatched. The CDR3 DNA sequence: TGTGCCAGCAGCCAACTTAGACAGGGGGCAGCCTACAATGAGCAGTTCTTC. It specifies CASSQLRQGAAYNEQFF.

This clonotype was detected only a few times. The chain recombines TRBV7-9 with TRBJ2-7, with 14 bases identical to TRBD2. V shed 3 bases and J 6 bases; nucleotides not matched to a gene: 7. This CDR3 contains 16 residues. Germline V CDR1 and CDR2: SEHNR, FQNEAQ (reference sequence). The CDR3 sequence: CASSLGGLAGVREQYF. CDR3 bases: TGTGCCAGCAGCTTGGGGGGACTAGCGGGAGTTCGCGAGCAGTACTTC.

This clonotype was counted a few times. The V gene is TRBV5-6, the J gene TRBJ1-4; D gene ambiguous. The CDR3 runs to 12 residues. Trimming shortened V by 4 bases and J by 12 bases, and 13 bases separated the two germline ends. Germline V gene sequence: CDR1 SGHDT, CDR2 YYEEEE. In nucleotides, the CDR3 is TGTGCCAGCAGCAGACGGCTGGGCGAACTGTTTTTT. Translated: CASSRRLGELFF.

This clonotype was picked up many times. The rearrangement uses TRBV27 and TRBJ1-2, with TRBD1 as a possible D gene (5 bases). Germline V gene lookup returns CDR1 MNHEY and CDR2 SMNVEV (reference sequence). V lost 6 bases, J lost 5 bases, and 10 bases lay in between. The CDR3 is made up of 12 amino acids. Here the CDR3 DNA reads TGTGCCAGCAGCTTAAAGGGGTATGGCTACACCTTC. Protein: CASSLKGYGYTF.

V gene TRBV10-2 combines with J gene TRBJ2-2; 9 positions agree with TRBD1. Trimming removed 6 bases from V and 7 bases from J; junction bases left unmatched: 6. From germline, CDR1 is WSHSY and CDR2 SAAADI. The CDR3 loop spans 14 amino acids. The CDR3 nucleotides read TGCGCCAGCAGCGGGACAGGGAGAGGCGGGGAGCTGTTTTTT. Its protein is CASSGTGRGGELFF.

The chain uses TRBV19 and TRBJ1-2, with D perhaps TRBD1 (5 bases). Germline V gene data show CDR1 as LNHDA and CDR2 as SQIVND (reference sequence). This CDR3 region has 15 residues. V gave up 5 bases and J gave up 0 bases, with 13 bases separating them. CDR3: CASSSDSRTNYGYTF. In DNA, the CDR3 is TGTGCCAGTAGTTCCGACAGCCGGACTAACTATGGCTACACCTTC. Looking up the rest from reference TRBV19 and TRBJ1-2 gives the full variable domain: DGGITQSPKYLFRKEGQNVTLSCEQNLNHDAMYWYRQDPGQGLRLIYYSQIVNDFQKGDIAEGYSVSREKKESFPLTVTSAQKNPTAFYLCASSSDSRTNYGYTFGSGTRLTVV.

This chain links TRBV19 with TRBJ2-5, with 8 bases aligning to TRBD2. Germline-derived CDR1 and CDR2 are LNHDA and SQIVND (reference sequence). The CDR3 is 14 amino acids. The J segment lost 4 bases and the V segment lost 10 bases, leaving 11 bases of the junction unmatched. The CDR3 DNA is TGTGCCAATAGCCAAGGACTAGCCGCAGAGACCCAGTACTTC. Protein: CANSQGLAAETQYF. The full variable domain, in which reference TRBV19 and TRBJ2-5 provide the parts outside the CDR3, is DGGITQSPKYLFRKEGQNVTLSCEQNLNHDAMYWYRQDPGQGLRLIYYSQIVNDFQKGDIAEGYSVSREKKESFPLTVTSAQKNPTAFYLCANSQGLAAETQYFGPGTRLLVL.

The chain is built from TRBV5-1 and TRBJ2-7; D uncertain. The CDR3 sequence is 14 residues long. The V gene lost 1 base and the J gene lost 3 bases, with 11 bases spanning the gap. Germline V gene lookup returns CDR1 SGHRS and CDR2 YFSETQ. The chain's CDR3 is CASSLIPGNYEQYF. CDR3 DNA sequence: TGCGCCAGCAGCTTGATTCCTGGGAACTACGAGCAGTACTTC.

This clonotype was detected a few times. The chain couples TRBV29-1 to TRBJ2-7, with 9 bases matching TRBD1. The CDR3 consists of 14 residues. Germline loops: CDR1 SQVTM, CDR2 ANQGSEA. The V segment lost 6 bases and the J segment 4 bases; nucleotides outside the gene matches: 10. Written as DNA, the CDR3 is TGCAGCGTGGATTCCGGGACAGGGTTATACGAGCAGTACTTC. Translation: CSVDSGTGLYEQYF.

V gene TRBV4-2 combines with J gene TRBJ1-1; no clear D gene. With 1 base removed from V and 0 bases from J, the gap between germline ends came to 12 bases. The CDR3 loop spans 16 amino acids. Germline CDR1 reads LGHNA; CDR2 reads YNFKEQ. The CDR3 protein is CASSQASGAMNTEAFF. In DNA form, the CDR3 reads TGTGCCAGCAGCCAAGCTTCAGGAGCGATGAACACTGAAGCTTTCTTT.

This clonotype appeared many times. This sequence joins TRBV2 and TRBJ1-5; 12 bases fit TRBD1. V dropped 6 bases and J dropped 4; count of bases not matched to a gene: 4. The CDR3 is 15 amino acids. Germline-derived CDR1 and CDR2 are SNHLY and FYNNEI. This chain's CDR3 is CASRGTGGLNQPQHF. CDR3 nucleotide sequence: TGTGCCAGCAGAGGGACAGGGGGCCTAAATCAGCCCCAGCATTTT.

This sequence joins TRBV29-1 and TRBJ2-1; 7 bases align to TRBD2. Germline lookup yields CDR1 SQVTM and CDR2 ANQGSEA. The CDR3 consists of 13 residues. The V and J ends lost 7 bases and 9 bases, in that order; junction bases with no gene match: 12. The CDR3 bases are TGCAGCGCCGAGGGAGGGAGGGCCTTTGAGCAGTTCTTC. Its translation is CSAEGGRAFEQFF.

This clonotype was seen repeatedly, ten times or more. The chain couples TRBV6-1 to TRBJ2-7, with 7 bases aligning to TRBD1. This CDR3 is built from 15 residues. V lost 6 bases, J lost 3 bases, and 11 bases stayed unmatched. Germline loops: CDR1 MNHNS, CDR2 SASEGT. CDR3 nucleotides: TGTGCCAGCAGCACGGCCGGGACAGTCAACTACGAGCAGTACTTC. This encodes CASSTAGTVNYEQYF.

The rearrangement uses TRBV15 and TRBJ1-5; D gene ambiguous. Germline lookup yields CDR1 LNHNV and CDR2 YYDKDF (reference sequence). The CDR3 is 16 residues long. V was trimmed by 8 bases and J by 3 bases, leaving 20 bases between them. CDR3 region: CATEKFDIGFNQPQHF. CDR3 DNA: TGTGCCACCGAAAAGTTCGACATTGGGTTCAATCAGCCCCAGCATTTT. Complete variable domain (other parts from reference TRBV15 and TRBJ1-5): DAMVIQNPRYQVTQFGKPVTLSCSQTLNHNVMYWYQQKSSQAPKLLFHYYDKDFNNEADTPDNFQSRRPNTSFCFLDIRSPGLGDTAMYLCATEKFDIGFNQPQHFGDGTRLSIL.

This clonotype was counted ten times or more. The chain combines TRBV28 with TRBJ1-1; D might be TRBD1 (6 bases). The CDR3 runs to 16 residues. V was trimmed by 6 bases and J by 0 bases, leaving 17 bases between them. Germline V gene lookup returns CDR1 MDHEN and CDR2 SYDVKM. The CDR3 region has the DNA TGTGCCAGCAGATTTCTGTCAACAGGGATGAACACTGAAGCTTTCTTT. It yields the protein CASRFLSTGMNTEAFF.

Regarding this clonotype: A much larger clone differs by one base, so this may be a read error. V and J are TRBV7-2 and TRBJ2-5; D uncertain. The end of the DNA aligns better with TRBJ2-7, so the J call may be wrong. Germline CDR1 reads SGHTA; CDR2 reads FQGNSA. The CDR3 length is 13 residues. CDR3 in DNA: TGTGCCAGCAGGTCCGCTACAACCTACGAGCAGTACTTC. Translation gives CASRSATTYEQYF.